Listed below are T cell receptor beta chains from one sample, sequenced in a study of OX40 agonist ivuxolimab in advanced cancers. TCRdb's copy holds only in-frame clones and misses some; the assay was immunoSEQ multiplex PCR. The table records fewer than 40,000 clones, 86% of them present only once. Here the sequenced sample was CD4+ or CD8+ T cells sorted from blood, taken in a trial of the OX40 agonist ivuxolimab. The receptors here all came from an adult with an advanced solid tumor such as melanoma, head and neck, liver or kidney cancer. CDR3s include the opening cysteine and the closing phenylalanine or tryptophan. The order of the fields is V gene, J gene, D gene, clone size, CDR3 DNA, CDR3 protein. The D gene is left open where the match is weak. Clone size is stated in some rows and not others, as once, few, many or a class when expanded.

TRBV29-1	TRBJ1-3	-	few	TGCAGCGTTGCCACTCCAGGGGCTGGAAACACCATATATTTT	CSVATPGAGNTIYF
TRBV14	TRBJ2-1	-	-	TGTGCCAGCAGCCAAGAAGGACGGGGGAGTGAGCAGTTCTTC	CASSQEGRGSEQFF
TRBV9	TRBJ2-1	-	-	TGTGCCAGCAGCGTAGCTTGGCTCGACCATGAGCAGTTCTTC	CASSVAWLDHEQFF
TRBV7-8	TRBJ2-7	-	-	TGTGCCAGCAGCCGTAGTGGGAGGACCTACGAGCAGTACTTC	CASSRSGRTYEQYF
TRBV5-6	TRBJ2-7	-	-	TGTGCCAGCAGCTTGGGCAGCTCCTACGAGCAGTACTTC	CASSLGSSYEQYF
TRBV9	TRBJ2-1	TRBD2	-	TGTGCCAGCAGTGGACTAGCGGGAGGGCCAAACAATGAGCAGTTCTTC	CASSGLAGGPNNEQFF
TRBV5-1	TRBJ2-1	TRBD2	-	TGCGCCAGCAGCGATGGGGCGTTGGGACTATTAGACAATGAGCAGTTCTTC	CASSDGALGLLDNEQFF
TRBV19	TRBJ2-1	-	-	TGTGCCAGTCAGGGGGCGGGAGTTTACAATGAGCAGTTCTTC	CASQGAGVYNEQFF
TRBV5-1	TRBJ1-2	TRBD1	-	TGCGCCAGCAGCTTGGAGCGGGGACAGCGACCTAACTATGGCTACACCTTC	CASSLERGQRPNYGYTF
TRBV6-5	TRBJ2-5	-	-	TGTGCCAGCAGTTACTCTGGGGGTTCTAAGGGGACCCAGTACTTC	CASSYSGGSKGTQYF
TRBV5-5	TRBJ2-1	TRBD2	-	TGTGCCAGCAGCTTCGGGACTAGCGGGATTCGGTTCTTC	CASSFGTSGIRFF
TRBV20-1	TRBJ1-2	-	-	TGCAGTGCCCCAATTTACGGCTACACCTTC	CSAPIYGYTF
TRBV7-8	TRBJ2-7	-	-	TGTGCCAGCAGCCCTCTTGAGGCTTCCTCCTACGAGCAGTACTTC	CASSPLEASSYEQYF
TRBV15	TRBJ2-7	-	-	TGTGCCACCAGCAGAGATTTTTACGCCTACGAGCAGTACTTC	CATSRDFYAYEQYF
TRBV7-9	TRBJ1-5	-	-	TGTGCCAGCAGCTCGCCGAAAGGGGATCAGCCCCAGCATTTT	CASSSPKGDQPQHF
TRBV28	TRBJ2-7	TRBD1	-	TGTGCCAGCAGTTTCGCCGGGACAGCCAGCCCCTGGGGGCAGTACTTC	CASSFAGTASPWGQYF
TRBV27	TRBJ2-1	TRBD1	-	TGTGCCAGCTGGGGACAGGGCGACAATGAGCAGTTCTTC	CASWGQGDNEQFF
TRBV7-9	TRBJ2-7	-	-	TGTGCCAGCAGCGGCTTTGTTGAGCAGTACTTC	CASSGFVEQYF
TRBV7-9	TRBJ2-2	-	-	TGTGCCAGCAGGGCCCAAGACAGACTAATCACCGGGGAGCTGTTTTTT	CASRAQDRLITGELFF
TRBV9	TRBJ1-2	-	-	TGTGTCAGCAGCGTAGGGGACAACTATGGCTACACCTTC	CVSSVGDNYGYTF
TRBV5-6	TRBJ2-7	-	-	TGTGCCAGCAGCATCCTTGGGGGCCAAGGAGAGCAGTACTTC	CASSILGGQGEQYF
TRBV28	TRBJ2-2	-	-	TGTGCCAGCAGTTTCGGGGCCCGTCTGACCGGGGAGCTGTTTTTT	CASSFGARLTGELFF
TRBV6-1	TRBJ1-5	-	-	TGTGCCAGCAGTGTGTGGGGCGTGGAGGAGCAGCCCCAGCATTTT	CASSVWGVEEQPQHF
TRBV11-2	TRBJ1-1	-	-	TGTGCCAGCAGCTTAGTTTCGCTTGGGGCTAAAATGAACACTGAAGCTTTCTTT	CASSLVSLGAKMNTEAFF
TRBV9	TRBJ1-6	-	-	TGTGCCAGCAGCCCTGGCGGGGGCGAGGGCTCACCCCTCCACTTT	CASSPGGGEGSPLHF
TRBV2	TRBJ2-7	-	-	TGTGCCAGCAGGGGCTCTGCCTCCTACGAGCAGTACTTC	CASRGSASYEQYF
TRBV6-1	TRBJ2-7	TRBD1	-	TGTGCCAGCACCCTGGACAGGGGTTACTACGAGCAGTACTTC	CASTLDRGYYEQYF
TRBV9	TRBJ2-3	TRBD2	-	TGTGCCAGCAGCGTAAGAGCGGGGTCCACAGATACGCAGTATTTT	CASSVRAGSTDTQYF
TRBV4-3	TRBJ2-6	-	-	TGCGCCAGCAGCCAAGCAGGAGCCTCTGGGGCCAACGTCCTGACTTTC	CASSQAGASGANVLTF
TRBV27	TRBJ2-3	TRBD2	-	TGTGCCAGCAGTTTCATCCCGGGGGGATTCACAGATACGCAGTATTTT	CASSFIPGGFTDTQYF
TRBV9	TRBJ2-3	TRBD1	-	TGTGCCAGCAGCGCCACAGGGGGTAGCACAGATACGCAGTATTTT	CASSATGGSTDTQYF
TRBV7-2	TRBJ2-1	TRBD2	-	TGTGCCAGCATGGAAGGACTAGCGGTTTTATACAATGAGCAGTTCTTC	CASMEGLAVLYNEQFF
TRBV7-8	TRBJ2-7	-	-	TGTGCCAGCAGCTTAGCGGGCGGGGCGCAGTACTTC	CASSLAGGAQYF
TRBV7-9	TRBJ2-7	-	-	TGTGCCAGCAGCTTAATGGCAGGATCTTCCTACGAGCAGTACTTC	CASSLMAGSSYEQYF
TRBV6-1	TRBJ2-3	TRBD1	-	TGTGCCAGCAGTGACCGGGACAGGGCCCGCACAGATACGCAGTATTTT	CASSDRDRARTDTQYF
TRBV7-2	TRBJ2-7	TRBD1	-	TGTGCCAGCAGTTACCGGGACAGCATCTCCTACGAGCAGTACTTC	CASSYRDSISYEQYF
TRBV27	TRBJ2-7	TRBD1	once	TGTGCCAGCAGTTACGACAGGGATTCGGCCGAGCAGTACTTC	CASSYDRDSAEQYF
TRBV28	TRBJ1-4	-	-	TGTGCCAGCAGCCCCTCAGGTGAAAAACTGTTTTTT	CASSPSGEKLFF
TRBV4-1	TRBJ1-2	TRBD1	-	TGCGCCAGCAGCGAAAAGACAGGGGCCGCGACTAACTATGGCTACACCTTC	CASSEKTGAATNYGYTF
TRBV28	TRBJ1-3	TRBD1	once	TGTGCCAGCAGTTTTCGGGACAGGGCTGGAAACACCATATATTTT	CASSFRDRAGNTIYF
TRBV4-1	TRBJ2-1	-	-	TGCGCCAGCAGCCAAGACTTAGGGGGTGAGCAGTTCTTC	CASSQDLGGEQFF
TRBV13	TRBJ1-1	-	-	TGTGCCAGCAGCTTACCGGGGGAGAACACTGAAGCTTTCTTT	CASSLPGENTEAFF
TRBV28	TRBJ1-5	TRBD1	large	TGTGCCAGCAGTTCCATAGGGCAGGGGGATCAGCCCCAGCATTTT	CASSSIGQGDQPQHF
TRBV11-2	TRBJ2-6	-	few	TGTGCCAGCAGCTCGATGTCTGGGGCCAACGTCCTGACTTTC	CASSSMSGANVLTF
TRBV27	TRBJ2-7	TRBD1	-	TGTGCCAGCAGTTTGACAGGGACCTACGAGCAGTACTTC	CASSLTGTYEQYF
TRBV28	TRBJ2-3	TRBD1	-	TGTGCCAGCAGTTCACCACACCGAGGGACAGGAAATACAGATACGCAGTATTTT	CASSSPHRGTGNTDTQYF